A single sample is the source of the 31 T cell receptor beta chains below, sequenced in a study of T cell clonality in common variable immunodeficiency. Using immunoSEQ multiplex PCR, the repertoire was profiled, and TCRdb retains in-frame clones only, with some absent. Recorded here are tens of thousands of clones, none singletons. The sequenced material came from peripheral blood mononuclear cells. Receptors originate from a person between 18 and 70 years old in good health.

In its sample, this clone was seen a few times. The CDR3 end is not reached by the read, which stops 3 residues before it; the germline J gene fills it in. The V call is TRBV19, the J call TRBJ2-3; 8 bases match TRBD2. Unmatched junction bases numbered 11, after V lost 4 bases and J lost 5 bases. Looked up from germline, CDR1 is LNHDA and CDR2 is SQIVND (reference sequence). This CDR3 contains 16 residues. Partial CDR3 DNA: TGTGCCAGTAGTACTCCAGCGGGGGCCGACAGAGATACG. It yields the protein CASSTPAGADRDT. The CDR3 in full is CASSTPAGADRDTQYF.

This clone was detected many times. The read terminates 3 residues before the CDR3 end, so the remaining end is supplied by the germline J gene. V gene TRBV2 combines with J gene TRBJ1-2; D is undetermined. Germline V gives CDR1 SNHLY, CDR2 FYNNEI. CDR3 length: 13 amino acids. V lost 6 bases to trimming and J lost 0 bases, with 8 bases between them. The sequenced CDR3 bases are TGTGCCAGCAGGACCAGCGCTAACTATGGC. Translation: CASRTSANYG. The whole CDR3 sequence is CASRTSANYGYTF. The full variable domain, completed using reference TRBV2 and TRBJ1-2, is EPEVTQTPSHQVTQMGQEVILRCVPISNHLYFYWYRQILGQKVEFLVSFYNNEISEKSEIFDDQFSVERPDGSNFTLKIRSTKLEDSAMYFCASRTSANYGYTFGSGTRLTVV.

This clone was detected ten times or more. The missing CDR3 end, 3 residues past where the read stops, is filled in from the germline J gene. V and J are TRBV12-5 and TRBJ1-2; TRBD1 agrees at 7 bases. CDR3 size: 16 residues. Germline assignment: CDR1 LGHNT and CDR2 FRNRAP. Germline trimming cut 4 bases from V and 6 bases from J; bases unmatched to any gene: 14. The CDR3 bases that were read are TGTGCTAGTGGTTACCCACCGCGACAGGGTGAGGATGGC. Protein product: CASGYPPRQGEDG. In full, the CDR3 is CASGYPPRQGEDGYTF.

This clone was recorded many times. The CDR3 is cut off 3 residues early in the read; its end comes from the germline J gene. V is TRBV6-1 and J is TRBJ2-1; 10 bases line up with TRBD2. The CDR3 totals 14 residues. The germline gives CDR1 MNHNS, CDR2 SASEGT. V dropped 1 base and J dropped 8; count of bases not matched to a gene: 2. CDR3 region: CASSEGLAGDEQFF. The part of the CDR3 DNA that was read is TGTGCCAGCAGTGAAGGCCTAGCGGGAGATGAG.

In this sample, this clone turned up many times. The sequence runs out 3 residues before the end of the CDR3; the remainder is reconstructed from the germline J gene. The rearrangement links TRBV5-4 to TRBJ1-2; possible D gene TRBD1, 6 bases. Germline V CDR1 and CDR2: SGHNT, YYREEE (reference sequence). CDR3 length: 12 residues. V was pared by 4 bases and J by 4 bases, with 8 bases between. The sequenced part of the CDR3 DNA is TGTGCCAGCAGCCCGGACAGCTATGGC. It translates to CASSPDSYG. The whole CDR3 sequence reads CASSPDSYGYTF.

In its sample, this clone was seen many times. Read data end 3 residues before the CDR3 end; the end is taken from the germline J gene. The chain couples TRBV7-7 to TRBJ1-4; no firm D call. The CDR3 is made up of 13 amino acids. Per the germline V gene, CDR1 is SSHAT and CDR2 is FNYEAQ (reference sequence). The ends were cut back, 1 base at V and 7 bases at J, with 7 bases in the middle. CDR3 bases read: TGTGCCAGCAGCTTAGAGCCGGGTGAAAAA. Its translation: CASSLEPGEK. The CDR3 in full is CASSLEPGEKLFF.

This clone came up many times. The CDR3 is CASSLVPTGIGNMNTEAFF. The covered CDR3 bases are TGTGCCAGCAGTTTAGTCCCCACAGGGATAGGGAACATGAACACTGAA. The chain carries TRBV12-3 or TRBV12-4 and TRBJ1-1; D possibly corresponds to TRBD1 (6 bases). The DNA ends 3 residues before the CDR3 does, and the rest of the CDR3 is filled in from the germline J gene. The V and J ends lost 1 base and 0 bases respectively, with 21 bases between them. CDR3 length: 19 amino acids.

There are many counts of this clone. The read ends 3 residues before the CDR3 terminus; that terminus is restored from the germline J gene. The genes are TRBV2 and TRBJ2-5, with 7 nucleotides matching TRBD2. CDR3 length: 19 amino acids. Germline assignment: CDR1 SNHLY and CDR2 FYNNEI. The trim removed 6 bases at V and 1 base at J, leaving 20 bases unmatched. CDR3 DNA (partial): TGTGCCAGCAGAGGATATGGGGGGGAAGGAAATACCATCCAAGAGACC. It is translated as CASRGYGGEGNTIQET. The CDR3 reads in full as CASRGYGGEGNTIQETQYF.

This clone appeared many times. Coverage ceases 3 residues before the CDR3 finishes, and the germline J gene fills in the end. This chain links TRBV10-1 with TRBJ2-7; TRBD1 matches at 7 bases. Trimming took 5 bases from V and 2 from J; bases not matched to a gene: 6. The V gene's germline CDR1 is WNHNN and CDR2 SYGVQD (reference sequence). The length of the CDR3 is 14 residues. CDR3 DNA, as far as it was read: TGCGCCAGCAGTCCTCGGACAGGAGCCTACGAG. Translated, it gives CASSPRTGAYE. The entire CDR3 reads CASSPRTGAYEQYF.

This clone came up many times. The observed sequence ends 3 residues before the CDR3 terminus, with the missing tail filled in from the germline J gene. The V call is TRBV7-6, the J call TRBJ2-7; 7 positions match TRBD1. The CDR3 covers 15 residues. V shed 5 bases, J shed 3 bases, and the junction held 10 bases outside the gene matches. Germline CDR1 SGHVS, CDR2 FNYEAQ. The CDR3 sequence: CASSPETGLGYEQYF. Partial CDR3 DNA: TGTGCCAGCAGCCCCGAGACAGGGCTGGGCTACGAG. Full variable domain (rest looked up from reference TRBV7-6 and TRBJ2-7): GAGVSQSPRYKVTKRGQDVALRCDPISGHVSLYWYRQALGQGPEFLTYFNYEAQQDKSGLPNDRFSAERPEGSISTLTIQRTEQRDSAMYRCASSPETGLGYEQYFGPGTRLTVT.

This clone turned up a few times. CDR3 bases read: TGTGCCAGTGAACCAATAGGGTCAGACTATGGT. Translation: CASEPIGSDYG. The complete CDR3 reads CASEPIGSDYGQYF. J is TRBJ2-4 and V is TRBV19; D might be TRBD2 (5 bases). The CDR3 is cut off 3 residues early in the read; its end comes from the germline J gene. The germline gives CDR1 LNHDA, CDR2 SQIVND (reference sequence). The CDR3 consists of 14 residues. The whole variable domain, remainder taken from reference TRBV19 and TRBJ2-4, is DGGITQSPKYLFRKEGQNVTLSCEQNLNHDAMYWYRQDPGQGLRLIYYSQIVNDFQKGDIAEGYSVSREKKESFPLTVTSAQKNPTAFYLCASEPIGSDYGQYFGAGTRLSVL.

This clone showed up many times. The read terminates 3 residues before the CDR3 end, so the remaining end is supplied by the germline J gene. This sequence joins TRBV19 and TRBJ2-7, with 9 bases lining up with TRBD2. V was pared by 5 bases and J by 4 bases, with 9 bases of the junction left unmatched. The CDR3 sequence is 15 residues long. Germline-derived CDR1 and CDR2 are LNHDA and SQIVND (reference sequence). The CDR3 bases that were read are TGTGCCAGTAGTGATAGCGGGAGCAGATTTTACGAG. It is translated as CASSDSGSRFYE. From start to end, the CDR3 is CASSDSGSRFYEQYF.

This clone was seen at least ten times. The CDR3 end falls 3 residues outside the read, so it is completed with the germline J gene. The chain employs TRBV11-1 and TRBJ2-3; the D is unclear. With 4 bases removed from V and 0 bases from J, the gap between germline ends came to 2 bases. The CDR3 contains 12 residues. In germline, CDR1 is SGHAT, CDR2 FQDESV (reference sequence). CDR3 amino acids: CASSSSTDTQYF. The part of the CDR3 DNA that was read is TGTGCCAGCAGCTCTAGCACAGATACG.

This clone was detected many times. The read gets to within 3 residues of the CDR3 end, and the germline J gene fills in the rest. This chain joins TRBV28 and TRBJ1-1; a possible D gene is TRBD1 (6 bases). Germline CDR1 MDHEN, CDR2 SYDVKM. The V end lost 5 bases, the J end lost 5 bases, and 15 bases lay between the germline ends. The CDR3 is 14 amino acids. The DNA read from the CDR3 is TGTGCCAGCAGTCGGGACATACCTAGGACTGAA. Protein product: CASSRDIPRTE. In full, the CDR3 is CASSRDIPRTEAFF.

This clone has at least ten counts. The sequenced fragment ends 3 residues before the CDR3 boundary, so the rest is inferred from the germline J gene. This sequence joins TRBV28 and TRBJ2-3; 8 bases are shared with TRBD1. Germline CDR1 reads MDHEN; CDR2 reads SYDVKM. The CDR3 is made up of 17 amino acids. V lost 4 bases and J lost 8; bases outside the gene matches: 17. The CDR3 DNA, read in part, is TGTGCCAGCAGTTCCTGGACAGGGCAGGTCGGCCCAGGTACG. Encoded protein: CASSSWTGQVGPGT. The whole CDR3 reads CASSSWTGQVGPGTQYF. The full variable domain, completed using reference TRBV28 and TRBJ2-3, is DVKVTQSSRYLVKRTGEKVFLECVQDMDHENMFWYRQDPGLGLRLIYFSYDVKMKEKGDIPEGYSVSREKKERFSLILESASTNQTSMYLCASSSWTGQVGPGTQYFGPGTRLTVL.

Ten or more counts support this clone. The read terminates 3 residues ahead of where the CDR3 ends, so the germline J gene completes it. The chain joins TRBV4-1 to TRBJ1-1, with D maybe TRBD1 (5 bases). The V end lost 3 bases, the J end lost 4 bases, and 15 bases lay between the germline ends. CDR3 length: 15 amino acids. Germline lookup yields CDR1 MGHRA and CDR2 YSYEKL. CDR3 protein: CASSHENLGGTEAFF. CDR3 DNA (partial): TGCGCCAGCAGCCATGAAAACCTGGGGGGCACTGAA.

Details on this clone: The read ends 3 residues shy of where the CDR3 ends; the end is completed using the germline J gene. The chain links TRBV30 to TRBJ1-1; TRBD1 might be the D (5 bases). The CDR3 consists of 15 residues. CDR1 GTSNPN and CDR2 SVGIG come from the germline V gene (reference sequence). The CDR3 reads CAGRGGQGGGETAFF. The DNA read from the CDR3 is TGTGCCGGACGAGGAGGGCAGGGAGGTGGAGAGACC.

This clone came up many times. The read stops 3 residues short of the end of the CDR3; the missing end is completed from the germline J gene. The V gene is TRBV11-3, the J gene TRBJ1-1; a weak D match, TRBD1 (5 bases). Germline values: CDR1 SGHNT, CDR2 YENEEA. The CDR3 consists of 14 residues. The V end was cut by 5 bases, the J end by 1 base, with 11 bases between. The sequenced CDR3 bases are TGTGCCAGCAGCCTCGACAGAAGGAACACTGAA. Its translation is CASSLDRRNTE. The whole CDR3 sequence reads CASSLDRRNTEAFF.

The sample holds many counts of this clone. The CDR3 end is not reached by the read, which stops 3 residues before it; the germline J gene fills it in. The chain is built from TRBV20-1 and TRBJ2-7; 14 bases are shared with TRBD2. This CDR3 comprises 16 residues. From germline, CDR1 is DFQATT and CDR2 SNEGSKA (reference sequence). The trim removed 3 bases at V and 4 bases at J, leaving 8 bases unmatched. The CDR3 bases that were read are TGCAGTGCTAGGGGGACTAGCGGGAGAGTAGCGTACGAG. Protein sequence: CSARGTSGRVAYE. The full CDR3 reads CSARGTSGRVAYEQYF.

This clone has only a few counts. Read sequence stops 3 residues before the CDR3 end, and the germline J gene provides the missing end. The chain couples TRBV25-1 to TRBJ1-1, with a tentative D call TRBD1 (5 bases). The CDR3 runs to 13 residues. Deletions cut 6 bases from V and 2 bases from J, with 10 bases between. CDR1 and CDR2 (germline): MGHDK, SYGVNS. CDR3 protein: CASRTVSNTEAFF. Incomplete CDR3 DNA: TGTGCCAGCAGGACAGTCAGTAACACTGAA.

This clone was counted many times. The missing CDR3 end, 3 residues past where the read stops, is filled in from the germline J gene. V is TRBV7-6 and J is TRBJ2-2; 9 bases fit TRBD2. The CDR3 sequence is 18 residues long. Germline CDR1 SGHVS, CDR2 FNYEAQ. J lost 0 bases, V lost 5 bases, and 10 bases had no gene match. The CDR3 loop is CASSPPRSSGANTGELFF. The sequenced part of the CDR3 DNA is TGTGCCAGCAGCCCACCGAGGTCTAGCGGGGCGAACACCGGGGAG.

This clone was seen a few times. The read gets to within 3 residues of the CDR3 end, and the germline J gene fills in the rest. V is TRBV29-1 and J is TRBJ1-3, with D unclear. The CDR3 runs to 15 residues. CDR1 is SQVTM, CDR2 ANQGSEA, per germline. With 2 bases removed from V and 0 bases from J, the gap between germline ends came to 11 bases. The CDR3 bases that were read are TGCAGCGTTGAAACTTGGGCGAGCTCTGGAAACACC. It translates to CSVETWASSGNT. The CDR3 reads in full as CSVETWASSGNTIYF.

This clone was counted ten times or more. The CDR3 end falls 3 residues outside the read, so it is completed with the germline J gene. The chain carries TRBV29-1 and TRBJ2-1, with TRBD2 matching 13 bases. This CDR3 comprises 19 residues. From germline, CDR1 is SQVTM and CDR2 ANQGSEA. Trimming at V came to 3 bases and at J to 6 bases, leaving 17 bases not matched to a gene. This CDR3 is CSVEGPGLAGLGLGNEQFF. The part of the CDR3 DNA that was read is TGCAGCGTTGAGGGGCCGGGACTAGCGGGGCTGGGTTTAGGCAATGAG.

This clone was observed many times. The CDR3 spells CAITRGRGNTGELFF. Partial CDR3 DNA: TGTGCCATCACCCGGGGGAGGGGGAACACCGGGGAG. The chain carries TRBV10-3 and TRBJ2-2, with TRBD2 identical over 7 bases. The sequence runs out 3 residues before the end of the CDR3; the remainder is reconstructed from the germline J gene. The germline V gene has CDR1 ENHRY and CDR2 SYGVKD. The J segment lost 1 base and the V segment lost 7 bases, leaving 6 bases of the junction unmatched. The CDR3 extends over 15 amino acids.

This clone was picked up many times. CDR3: CASSLWSGNEQFF. CDR3 bases read: TGTGCCAGCAGTTTATGGTCCGGCAATGAG. This sequence joins TRBV27 and TRBJ2-1; no reliable D call. The read is 3 residues too short to cover the CDR3 end, so that end is filled in from the germline J gene. Per germline, CDR1 MNHEY and CDR2 SMNVEV (reference sequence). Trimming stripped 1 base from V and 6 bases from J, with 7 bases between. The CDR3 has 13 residues.

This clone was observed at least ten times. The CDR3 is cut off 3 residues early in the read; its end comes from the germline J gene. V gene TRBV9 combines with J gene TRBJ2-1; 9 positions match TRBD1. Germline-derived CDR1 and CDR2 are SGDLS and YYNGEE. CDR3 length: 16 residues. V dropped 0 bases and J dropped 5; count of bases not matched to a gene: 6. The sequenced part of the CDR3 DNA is TGTGCCAGCAGCGTAGGAGGAGGGACAGGGAACAATGAG. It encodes CASSVGGGTGNNE. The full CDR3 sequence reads CASSVGGGTGNNEQFF.

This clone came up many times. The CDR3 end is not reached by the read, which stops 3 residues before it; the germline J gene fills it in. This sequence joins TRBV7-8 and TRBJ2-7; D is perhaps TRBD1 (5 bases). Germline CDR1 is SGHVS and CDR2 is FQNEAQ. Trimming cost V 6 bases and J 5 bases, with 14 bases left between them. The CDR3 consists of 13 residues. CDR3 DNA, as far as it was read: TGTGCCAGCAGTTCAAAAAAGGGGAACGAG. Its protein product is CASSSKKGNE. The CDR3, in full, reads CASSSKKGNEQYF. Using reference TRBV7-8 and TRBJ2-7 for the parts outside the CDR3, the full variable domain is GAGVSQSPRYKVAKRGQDVALRCDPISGHVSLFWYQQALGQGPEFLTYFQNEAQLDKSGLPSDRFFAERPEGSVSTLKIQRTQQEDSAVYLCASSSKKGNEQYFGPGTRLTVT.

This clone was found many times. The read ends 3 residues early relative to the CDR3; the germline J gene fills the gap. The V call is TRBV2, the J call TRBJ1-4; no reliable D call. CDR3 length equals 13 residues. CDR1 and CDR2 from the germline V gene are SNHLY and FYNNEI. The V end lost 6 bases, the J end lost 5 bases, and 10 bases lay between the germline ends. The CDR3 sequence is CASRDFKNEKLFF. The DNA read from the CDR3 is TGTGCCAGCAGGGACTTTAAAAATGAAAAA.

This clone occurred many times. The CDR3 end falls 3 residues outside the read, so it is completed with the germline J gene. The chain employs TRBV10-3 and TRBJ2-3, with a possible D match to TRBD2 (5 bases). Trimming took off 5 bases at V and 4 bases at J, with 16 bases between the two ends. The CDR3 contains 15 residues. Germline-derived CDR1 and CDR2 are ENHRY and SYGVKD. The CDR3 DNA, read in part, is TGTGCCATCAGTCCGCGAGGGCGAGGCGCAGATACG. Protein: CAISPRGRGADT. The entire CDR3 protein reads CAISPRGRGADTQYF.

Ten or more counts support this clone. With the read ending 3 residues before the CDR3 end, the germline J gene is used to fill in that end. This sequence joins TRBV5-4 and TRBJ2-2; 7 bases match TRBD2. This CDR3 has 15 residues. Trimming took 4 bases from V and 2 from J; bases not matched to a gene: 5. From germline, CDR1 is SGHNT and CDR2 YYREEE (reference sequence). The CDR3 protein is CASSRGEVNTGELFF. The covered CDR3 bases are TGTGCCAGCAGCCGGGGGGAGGTTAACACCGGGGAG. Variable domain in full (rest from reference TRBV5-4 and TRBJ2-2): ETGVTQSPTHLIKTRGQQVTLRCSSQSGHNTVSWYQQALGQGPQFIFQYYREEENGRGNFPPRFSGLQFPNYSSELNVNALELDDSALYLCASSRGEVNTGELFFGEGSRLTVL.

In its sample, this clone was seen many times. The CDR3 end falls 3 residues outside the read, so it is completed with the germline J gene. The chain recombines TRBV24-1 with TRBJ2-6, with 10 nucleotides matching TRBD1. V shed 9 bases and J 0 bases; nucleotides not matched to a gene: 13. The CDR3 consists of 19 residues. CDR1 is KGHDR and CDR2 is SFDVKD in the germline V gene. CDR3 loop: CATGETGGDPNSGANVLTF. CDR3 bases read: TGTGCCACCGGGGAGACAGGGGGCGACCCAAACTCTGGGGCCAACGTC.